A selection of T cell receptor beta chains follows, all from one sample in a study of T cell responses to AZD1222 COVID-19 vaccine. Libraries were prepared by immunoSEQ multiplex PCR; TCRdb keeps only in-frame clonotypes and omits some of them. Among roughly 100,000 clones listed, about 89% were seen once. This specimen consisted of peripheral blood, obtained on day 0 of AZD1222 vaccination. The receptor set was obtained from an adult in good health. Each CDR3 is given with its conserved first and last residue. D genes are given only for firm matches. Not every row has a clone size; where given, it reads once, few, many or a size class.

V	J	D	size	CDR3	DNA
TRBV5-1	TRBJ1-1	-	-	CASSLEGNTEAFF	TGCGCCAGCAGCTTGGAGGGGAACACTGAAGCTTTCTTT
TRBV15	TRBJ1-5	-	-	CATSRDMGGNQPQHF	TGTGCCACCAGCAGAGATATGGGGGGCAATCAGCCCCAGCATTTT
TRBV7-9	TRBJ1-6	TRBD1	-	CASSTQTGNALHF	TGTGCCAGCAGCACCCAGACAGGGAACGCTCTCCACTTT
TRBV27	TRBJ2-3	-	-	CASSFFSPDTQYF	TGTGCCAGCAGTTTCTTTTCTCCAGATACGCAGTATTTT
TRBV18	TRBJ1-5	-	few	CASSPTAGFDQPQHF	TGTGCCAGCTCACCAACGGCAGGGTTCGACCAGCCCCAGCATTTT
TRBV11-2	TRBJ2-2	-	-	CASSFVGELFF	TGTGCCAGCAGCTTCGTCGGGGAGCTGTTTTTT
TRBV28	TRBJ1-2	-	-	CASSLSGAHGYTF	TGTGCCAGCAGTTTATCGGGGGCGCACGGCTACACCTTC
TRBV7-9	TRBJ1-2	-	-	CASTIGGEWSYGYTF	TGTGCCAGCACCATAGGTGGGGAGTGGAGCTATGGCTACACCTTC
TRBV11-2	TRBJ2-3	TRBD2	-	CASSPTRGADTQYF	TGTGCCAGCAGCCCAACCCGGGGGGCAGATACGCAGTATTTT
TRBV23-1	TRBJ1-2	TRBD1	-	CASSQPGQGRNGYTF	TGCGCCAGCAGTCAACCGGGACAGGGGCGCAATGGCTACACCTTC
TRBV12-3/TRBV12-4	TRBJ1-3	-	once	CASSTAGNTIYF	TGTGCCAGCAGTACCGCTGGAAACACCATATATTTT
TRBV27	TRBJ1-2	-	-	CASLGRFAGDGYYGYTF	TGTGCCAGCCTCGGGCGATTTGCGGGGGACGGATACTATGGCTACACCTTC
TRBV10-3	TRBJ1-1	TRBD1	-	CATWTGSYGTEAFF	TGTGCCACTTGGACAGGGTCGTATGGCACTGAAGCTTTCTTT
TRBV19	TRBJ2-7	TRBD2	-	CASSHQPGTTNYEQYF	TGTGCCAGTAGTCACCAACCCGGGACTACGAACTACGAGCAGTACTTC
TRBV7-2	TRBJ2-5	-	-	CASSLAGGLGGGRTQYF	TGTGCCAGCAGCTTAGCGGGGGGATTGGGCGGAGGGCGGACCCAGTACTTC
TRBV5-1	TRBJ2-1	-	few	CASNSGDSYNEQFF	TGCGCCAGCAACTCGGGGGACTCCTACAATGAGCAGTTCTTC
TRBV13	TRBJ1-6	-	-	CASSPGPGVNFSPLHF	TGTGCCAGCAGCCCCGGCCCTGGCGTTAATTTTTCACCCCTCCACTTT